The clone carrying this T cell receptor (beta chain) was found a few times. The V and J ends lost 5 bases and 5 bases, in that order; junction bases with no gene match: 9. CDR3 length: 15 residues. Looked up from germline, CDR1 is SGHTA and CDR2 is FQGNSA. This record comes from a study of blood T cell repertoires in COVID-19. Data came from immunoSEQ multiplex PCR; TCRdb stores just in-frame clones and leaves some out. The table lists around 480,000 clones, about nine tenths of them singletons. V gene TRBV7-2 combines with J gene TRBJ2-7; 10 positions match TRBD1. This sequence originates from a woman between 18 and 30 years old who had recovered from COVID-19. Sequencing was done on a sample of PBMCs or T cells enriched from blood (not recorded which). Here the CDR3 reads CASSTPDRGFHEQYF. CDR3 DNA: TGTGCCAGCAGCACCCCGGACAGGGGGTTCCACGAGCAGTACTTC.